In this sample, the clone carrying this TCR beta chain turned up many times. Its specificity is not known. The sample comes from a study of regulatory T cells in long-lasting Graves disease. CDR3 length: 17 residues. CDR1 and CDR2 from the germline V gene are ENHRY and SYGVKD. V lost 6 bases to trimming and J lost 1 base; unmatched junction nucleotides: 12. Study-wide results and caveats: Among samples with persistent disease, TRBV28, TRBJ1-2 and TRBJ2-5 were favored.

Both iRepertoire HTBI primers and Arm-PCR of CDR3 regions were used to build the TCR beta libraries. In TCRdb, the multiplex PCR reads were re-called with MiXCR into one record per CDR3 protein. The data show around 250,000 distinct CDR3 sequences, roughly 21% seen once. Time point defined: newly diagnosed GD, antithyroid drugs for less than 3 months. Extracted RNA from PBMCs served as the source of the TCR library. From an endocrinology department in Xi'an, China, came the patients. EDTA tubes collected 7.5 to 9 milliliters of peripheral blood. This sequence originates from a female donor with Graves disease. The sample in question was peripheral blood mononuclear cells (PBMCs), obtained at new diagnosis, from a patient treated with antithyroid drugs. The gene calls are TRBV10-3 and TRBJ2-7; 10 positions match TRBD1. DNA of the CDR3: TGTGCCATCAGGCCCGGGACAGGGGCCCTTCAATCCTACGAGCAGTACTTC. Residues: CAIRPGTGALQSYEQYF.